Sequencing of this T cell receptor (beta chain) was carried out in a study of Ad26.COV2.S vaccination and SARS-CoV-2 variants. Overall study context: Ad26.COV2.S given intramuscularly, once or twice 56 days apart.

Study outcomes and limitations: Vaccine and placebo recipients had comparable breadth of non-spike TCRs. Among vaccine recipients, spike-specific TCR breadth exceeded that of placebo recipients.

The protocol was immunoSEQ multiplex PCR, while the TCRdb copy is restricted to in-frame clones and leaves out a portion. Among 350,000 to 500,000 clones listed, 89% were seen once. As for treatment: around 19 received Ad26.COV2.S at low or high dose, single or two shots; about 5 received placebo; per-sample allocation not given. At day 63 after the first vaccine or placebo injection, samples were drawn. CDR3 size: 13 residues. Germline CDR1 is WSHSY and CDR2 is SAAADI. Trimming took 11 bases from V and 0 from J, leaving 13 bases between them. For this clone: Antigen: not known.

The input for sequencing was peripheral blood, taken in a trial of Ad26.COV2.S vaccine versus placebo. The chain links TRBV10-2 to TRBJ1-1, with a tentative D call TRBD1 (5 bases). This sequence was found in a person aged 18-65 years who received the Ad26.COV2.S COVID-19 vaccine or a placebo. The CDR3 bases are TGCGCCGGGGCAGGGAGACTGAACACTGAAGCTTTCTTT. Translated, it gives CAGAGRLNTEAFF.